The 8 T cell receptor beta chains presented below share a single source sample, sequenced in a study of identical twins. MiXCR, applied by TCRdb to the 5' RACE reads, yields one record per CDR3 protein. There are about 690,000 distinct CDR3 sequences in the sample; roughly 20% occur only once, and around 4.5% lies in the top ten. This sample was also put to use in a study of T cells expressing NK-cell markers.

The sample was PBMCs. The source is a woman younger than 35 in good health.

The CDR3 nucleotides read TGTGCCAGCAGCGCAGAGGGGTACACTGAAGCTTTCTTT. Translation: CASSAEGYTEAFF. V and J are TRBV9 and TRBJ1-1; TRBD1 is a possible D gene (5 bases). CDR1 and CDR2 (germline): SGDLS, YYNGEE. CDR3 size: 13 residues. Deletions cut 3 bases from V and 3 bases from J, with 9 bases between.

The chain has TRBV6-1 and TRBJ2-1, with D perhaps TRBD1 or TRBD2 (5 bases each). Germline V gives CDR1 MNHNS, CDR2 SASEGT. The CDR3 is made up of 17 amino acids. V lost 8 bases, J lost 8 bases, and 28 bases lay in between. CDR3 residues: CASALQAEVNLEDEQFF. In DNA, the CDR3 is TGTGCCAGCGCCCTACAGGCGGAGGTGAACCTGGAGGATGAGCAGTTCTTC.

This clonotype was counted a few times. This chain connects TRBV12-3 or TRBV12-4 to TRBJ1-1; D is uncertain. Trimming removed 10 bases from V and 3 bases from J, with 15 bases in between. There are 13 residues in the CDR3. CDR3 region: CATRRNGDTEAFF. As DNA, the CDR3 is TGTGCCACCCGTAGAAATGGGGACACTGAAGCTTTCTTT.

This clonotype showed up just a few times. This chain joins TRBV7-8 and TRBJ2-1; 8 positions match TRBD2. Germline V gene lookup returns CDR1 SGHVS and CDR2 FQNEAQ. The CDR3 has 14 residues. Trimming cost V 2 bases and J 6 bases; bases outside gene matches: 3. In DNA form, the CDR3 reads TGTGCCAGCAGCTTACCGGCGGGGGGCAATGAGCAGTTCTTC. Translated, it gives CASSLPAGGNEQFF.

This clonotype was counted a few times. The chain has TRBV7-7 and TRBJ1-1; 7 bases match TRBD1. J lost 13 bases, V lost 2 bases, and 10 bases had no gene match. The CDR3 covers 13 residues. CDR1 and CDR2 (germline): SSHAT, FNYEAQ (reference sequence). CDR3 nucleotide sequence: TGTGCCAGCAGCTTATTACGGACAGGTCCCTTTTTCTTT. It yields the protein CASSLLRTGPFFF.

This clonotype was seen a handful of times. The rearrangement joins TRBV7-2 to TRBJ2-3; TRBD2 matches 13 bases. V shed 4 bases, J shed 6 bases, and the junction held 4 bases outside the gene matches. In germline, CDR1 is SGHTA, CDR2 FQGNSA. The CDR3 covers 15 residues. The CDR3 coding sequence is TGTGCCAGCAGCTGGGGACTAGCGGGGAGCGATACGCAGTATTTT. This codes for CASSWGLAGSDTQYF.

The chain combines TRBV7-2 with TRBJ2-7; 7 bases map to TRBD1. Germline assignment: CDR1 SGHTA and CDR2 FQGNSA. The CDR3 is 16 residues long. Trimming cost V 7 bases and J 3 bases; bases outside gene matches: 15. The CDR3 sequence: CASNPLPLAGGYEQYF. The CDR3 DNA reads as TGTGCCAGCAACCCCCTCCCCCTGGCAGGGGGCTACGAGCAGTACTTC.

In its sample, this clonotype was seen many times. The rearrangement joins TRBV5-1 to TRBJ2-1, with D maybe TRBD2 (6 bases). CDR1 SGHRS and CDR2 YFSETQ come from the germline V gene. The CDR3 sequence is 15 residues long. V was pared by 0 bases and J by 8 bases, with 15 bases between. The CDR3 loop reads CASSLASGEWDEQFF. CDR3 DNA sequence: TGCGCCAGCAGCTTGGCCTCGGGAGAGTGGGATGAGCAGTTCTTC.